This is a list of T cell receptor beta chains from one sample in a study of T cell clonotyping in hematopoietic cell transplantation. Clones were sequenced by immunoSEQ multiplex PCR, and TCRdb holds only the in-frame ones, with some missing. The sample lists roughly 46,000 clones, roughly 80% occurring once. This specimen was peripheral blood mononuclear cells, taken before stem cell transplant. These receptors were taken from a man aged 55 to 69 with myelodysplastic syndrome. Some clones in this sample may be carry-over from other donors' samples. CDR3s include the opening cysteine and the closing phenylalanine or tryptophan. The order of the fields is J gene, clone size, D gene, V gene, CDR3 protein, CDR3 DNA. D genes are given only for firm matches. Part of the rows lack a size; the others show once, few, many or a class for expanded clones.

TRBJ1-2 few TRBD1 TRBV10-1 CASSQDRVEGYTF TGCGCCAGCAGTCAGGACAGGGTAGAAGGCTACACCTTC
TRBJ2-1 - TRBD1 TRBV5-6 CASRLTGTGEDEQFF TGTGCCAGCCGATTAACCGGGACAGGGGAGGATGAGCAGTTCTTC
TRBJ1-4 - - TRBV19 CASRVRLNEKLFF TGTGCCAGTAGGGTCAGGCTCAATGAAAAACTGTTTTTT
TRBJ1-1 - - TRBV27 CASSLTLNTEAFF TGTGCCAGCAGTTTAACACTGAACACTGAAGCTTTCTTT
TRBJ2-2 - - TRBV5-1 CASQPPLNTGELFF TGCGCCAGCCAGCCTCCCCTGAACACCGGGGAGCTGTTTTTT
TRBJ2-2 - TRBD1 TRBV5-1 CASSPWTGSTGELFF TGCGCCAGCAGCCCCTGGACAGGCAGCACCGGGGAGCTGTTTTTT
TRBJ1-4 - TRBD1 TRBV13 CASSTNRGLRFEKLFF TGTGCCAGCAGCACTAACAGGGGGCTACGATTTGAAAAACTGTTTTTT
TRBJ1-2 - - TRBV6-5 CASSYSWRGEVGGYTF TGTGCCAGCAGTTACTCGTGGCGGGGTGAGGTTGGTGGCTACACCTTC
TRBJ2-5 - TRBD2 TRBV28 CASRTGGRETQYF TGTGCCAGCCGAACGGGAGGGCGAGAGACCCAGTACTTC
TRBJ2-1 - TRBD1 TRBV29-1 CSVASGTGGAGEQFF TGCAGCGTCGCTTCCGGGACAGGGGGCGCGGGTGAGCAGTTCTTC
TRBJ1-1 - TRBD1 TRBV7-9 CASSLQTGGFAEAFF TGTGCCAGCAGCTTGCAGACAGGGGGATTCGCTGAAGCTTTCTTT
TRBJ1-6 few - TRBV28 CASSLLNSPLHF TGTGCCAGCAGTCTCCTAAATTCACCCCTCCACTTT
TRBJ1-6 - TRBD1 TRBV27 CASSPRDRENSPLHF TGTGCCAGCAGTCCTAGGGACAGGGAGAATTCACCCCTCCACTTT
TRBJ2-2 - - TRBV9 CASSVYDVGRDIGELFF TGTGCCAGCAGCGTATACGACGTCGGACGGGACATCGGGGAGCTGTTTTTT
TRBJ2-6 - - TRBV5-8 CASSFRFSGANVLTF TGTGCCAGCAGCTTCCGTTTCTCTGGGGCCAACGTCCTGACTTTC
TRBJ1-3 - - TRBV9 CASRGTGTGNTIYF TGTGCCAGCAGGGGTACAGGGACGGGAAACACCATATATTTT
TRBJ2-5 - - TRBV28 CASSSFREFGETQYF TGTGCCAGCAGTTCGTTTAGGGAGTTTGGAGAGACCCAGTACTTC
TRBJ2-7 - TRBD1 TRBV7-3 CASSPTGGPHEQYF TGTGCCAGCAGCCCGACAGGGGGCCCCCACGAGCAGTACTTC
TRBJ1-4 - TRBD1 TRBV19 CASSDQTGANEKLFF TGTGCCAGTAGTGACCAGACAGGGGCTAATGAAAAACTGTTTTTT
TRBJ2-3 - - TRBV9 CASSVVRGTDTQYF TGTGCCAGCAGCGTAGTTCGGGGCACAGATACGCAGTATTTT
TRBJ1-5 - - TRBV7-2 CASSFDSTNQPQHF TGTGCCAGCAGCTTTGACAGTACTAATCAGCCCCAGCATTTT
TRBJ2-3 - TRBD2 TRBV4-2 CASSHLGLAGGPGTDTQYF TGTGCCAGCAGCCATCTTGGACTAGCGGGGGGGCCCGGCACAGATACGCAGTATTTT
TRBJ1-2 - - TRBV10-3 CAISEGDYGYTF TGTGCCATCAGTGAGGGGGACTATGGCTACACCTTC
TRBJ1-1 - - TRBV7-6 CASSLVGREAFF TGTGCCAGCAGCTTAGTAGGCAGGGAAGCTTTCTTT
TRBJ2-5 - - TRBV6-5 CASRGETQYF TGTGCCAGTAGGGGGGAGACCCAGTACTTC
TRBJ1-1 - - TRBV19 CASIKGTTEAFF TGTGCCAGTATAAAGGGGACCACTGAAGCTTTCTTT